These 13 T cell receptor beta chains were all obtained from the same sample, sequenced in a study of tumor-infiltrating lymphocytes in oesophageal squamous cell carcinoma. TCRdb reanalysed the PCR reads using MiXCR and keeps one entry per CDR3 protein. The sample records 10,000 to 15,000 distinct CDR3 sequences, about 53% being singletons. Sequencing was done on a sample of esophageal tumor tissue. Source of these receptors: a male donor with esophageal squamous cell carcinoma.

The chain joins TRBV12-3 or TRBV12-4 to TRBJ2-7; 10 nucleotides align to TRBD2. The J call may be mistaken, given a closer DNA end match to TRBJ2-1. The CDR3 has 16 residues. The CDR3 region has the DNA TGTGCCAGCAGTTTATTACTAGCGGGACCCTACAATGAGCAGTTCTTC. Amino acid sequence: CASSLLLAGPYNEQFF.

CDR3 coding DNA: TGTGCCAGCAGCTCGCGACTAGCGGGAGCCACCGGGGAGCTGTTTTTT. It specifies CASSSRLAGATGELFF. The chain is built from TRBV7-2 and TRBJ2-3; 12 positions match TRBD2. The end of the DNA aligns better with TRBJ2-2, so the J call may be wrong. The CDR3 has 16 residues. Germline-derived CDR1 and CDR2 are SGHTA and FQGNSA.

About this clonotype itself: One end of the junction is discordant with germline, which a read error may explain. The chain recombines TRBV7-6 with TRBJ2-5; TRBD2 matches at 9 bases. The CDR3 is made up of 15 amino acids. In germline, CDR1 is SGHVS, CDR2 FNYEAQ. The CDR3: CASSLFSGSYNEQYF. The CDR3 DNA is TGTGCTAGCAGCTTATTTAGCGGGAGTTACAATGAGCAGTACTTC.

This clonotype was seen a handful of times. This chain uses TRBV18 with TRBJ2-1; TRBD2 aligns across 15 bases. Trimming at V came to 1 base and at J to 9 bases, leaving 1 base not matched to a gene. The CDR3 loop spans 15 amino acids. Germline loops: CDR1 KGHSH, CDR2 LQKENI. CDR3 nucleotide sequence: TGTGCCAGCTCACCACGGGGACTAGCGGGAGGTGAGCAGTTCTTC. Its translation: CASSPRGLAGGEQFF.

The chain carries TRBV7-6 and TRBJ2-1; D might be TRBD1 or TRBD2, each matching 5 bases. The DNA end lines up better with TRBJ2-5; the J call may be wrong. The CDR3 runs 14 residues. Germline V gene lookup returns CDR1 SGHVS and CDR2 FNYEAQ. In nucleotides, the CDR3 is TGTGCCAGCAGCTTCGGGGCCATACAAGAGACCCAGTACTTC. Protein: CASSFGAIQETQYF.

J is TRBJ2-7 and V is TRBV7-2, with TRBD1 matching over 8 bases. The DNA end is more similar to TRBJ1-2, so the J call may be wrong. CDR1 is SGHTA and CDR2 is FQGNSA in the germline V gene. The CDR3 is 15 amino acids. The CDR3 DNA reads TGTGCCAGCAGCTTAGCTCAGGGGGCGTCTGATGGCTACACCTTC. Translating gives CASSLAQGASDGYTF.

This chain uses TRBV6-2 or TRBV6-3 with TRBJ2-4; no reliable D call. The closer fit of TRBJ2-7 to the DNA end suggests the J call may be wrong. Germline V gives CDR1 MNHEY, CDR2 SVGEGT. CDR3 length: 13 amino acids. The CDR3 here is CASSYGPSYEQYF. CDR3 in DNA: TGTGCCAGCAGTTACGGACCCTCCTACGAGCAGTACTTC.

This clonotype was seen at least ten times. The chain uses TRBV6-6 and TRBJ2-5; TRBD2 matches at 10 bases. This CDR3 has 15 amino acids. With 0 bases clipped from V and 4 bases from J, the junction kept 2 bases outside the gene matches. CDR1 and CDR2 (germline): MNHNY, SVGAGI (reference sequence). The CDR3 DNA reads TGTGCCAGCAGTTACTCCACTAGCGGGGTAGAGACCCAGTACTTC. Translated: CASSYSTSGVETQYF.

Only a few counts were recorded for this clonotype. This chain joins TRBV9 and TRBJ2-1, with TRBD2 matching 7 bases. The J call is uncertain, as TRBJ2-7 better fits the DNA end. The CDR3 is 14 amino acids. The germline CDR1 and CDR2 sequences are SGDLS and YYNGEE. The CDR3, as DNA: TGTGCCAGCAGCGTAGGGGGGGAGGGCTACGAGCAGTACTTC. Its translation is CASSVGGEGYEQYF.

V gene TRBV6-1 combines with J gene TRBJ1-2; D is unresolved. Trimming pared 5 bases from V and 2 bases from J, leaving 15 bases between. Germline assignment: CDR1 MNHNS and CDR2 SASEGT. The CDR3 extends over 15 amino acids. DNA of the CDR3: TGTGCCAGCAGTTCCCCCACGGAGTCAAACTATGGCTACACCTTC. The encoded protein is CASSSPTESNYGYTF.

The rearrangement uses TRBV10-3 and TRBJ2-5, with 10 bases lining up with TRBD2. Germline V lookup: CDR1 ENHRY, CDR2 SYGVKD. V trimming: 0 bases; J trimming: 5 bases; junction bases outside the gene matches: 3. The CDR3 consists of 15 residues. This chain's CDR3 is CAISESLAGVETQYF. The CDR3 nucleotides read TGTGCCATCAGTGAGTCGCTAGCGGGAGTTGAGACCCAGTACTTC.

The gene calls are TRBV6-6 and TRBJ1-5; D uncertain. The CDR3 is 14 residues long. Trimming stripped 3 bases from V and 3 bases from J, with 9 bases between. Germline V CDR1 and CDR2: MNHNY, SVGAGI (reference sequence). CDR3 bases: TGTGCCAGCAGTTATGGGCAGCTCAATCAGCCCCAGCATTTT. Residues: CASSYGQLNQPQHF.

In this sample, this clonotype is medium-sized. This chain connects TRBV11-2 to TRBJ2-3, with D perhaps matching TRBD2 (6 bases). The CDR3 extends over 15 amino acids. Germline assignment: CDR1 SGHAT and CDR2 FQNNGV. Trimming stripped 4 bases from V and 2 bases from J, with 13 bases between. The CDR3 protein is CASSSVRDFTDTQYF. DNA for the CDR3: TGTGCCAGCAGCTCCGTCCGGGACTTCACAGATACGCAGTATTTT.